This T cell receptor (beta chain) is from a study of T cells in Graves' hyperthyroidism and ophthalmopathy (dated by TCRdb to the late 2010s). With respect to the entire study: Peripheral blood was collected at initial diagnosis, before any treatment. The 100 or so discovery patients were randomly split 7:3 into training and test sets. The study also compared thyroid tissue and blood T-cell repertoires from a handful of Graves' hyperthyroidism patients. To identify TCR V-J signatures that set the groups apart, the researchers used a discovery cohort of 100 patients, made up of under 50 with Graves' ophthalmopathy and about 60 with stable Graves' hyperthyroidism. Prospective prediction of ophthalmopathy was tested in an independent validation cohort consisting of 18 hyperthyroidism patients and approximately 16 patients who later progressed to ophthalmopathy. TCR Vbeta CDR3 sequencing of some 140 peripheral blood samples (roughly 43 ophthalmopathy, 75 to 80 hyperthyroidism and 17 progressor patients) is reported in the paper. Once sampling was done, hyperthyroidism patients were given methimazole at a starting dose of 30 mg daily, whereas ophthalmopathy patients were given high-dose intravenous methylprednisolone. The research as a whole found: Sample size was not statistically predetermined, and investigators were not blinded to group allocation. Most expanded thyroid clonotypes (frequency above 0.001) were also found in blood, which suggests that blood repertoires may mirror thyroid immune responses. In validation, progression to ophthalmopathy was predicted by the model with 70.59% sensitivity and 72.22% specificity, a median of about 6 months before onset. Ophthalmopathy was separated from stable hyperthyroidism by a 13 V-J signature model, with around 88% sensitivity and about 84% specificity obtained in cross-validation and 80%/75% obtained in testing.

The TCR beta CDR3 regions were amplified from the RNA transcripts. The TCR CDR3 was subjected to a first round of RT-PCR using the HTBI primer set and the Qiagen OneStep RT-PCR kit. The libraries were constructed in a second round of multiplex PCR and then size-selected and purified. Sequencing of the libraries was done on an Illumina HiSeq2000 using paired-end 100 bp reads. From the authors' description of their analysis: Raw data were processed with SOAPnuke, discarding reads with adapters, uncalled bases, mean Phred below 15, or no exact constant-primer or identifier match. High-quality paired reads were merged using COPE v1.2.5, and each unique nucleotide sequence was defined as a clonotype. Clonotypes were aligned to IMGT TRBV, TRBD and TRBJ reference segments using MiTCR v1.1. Analysis was restricted to V-J combinations with a frequency above 0.0001, which covered roughly 99% of repertoires. A TCS score was defined as the ratio of F50 (clonal expansion) to E x V (chaos), with BLOSUM62-based TCRdist applied between CDR3 peptides within each V-J. Welch's t-statistics and random forest reduced roughly 530 V-J features to some 14, which were used in a naive Bayes classifier (R e1071). TCRdb took the public reads, trimmed them with fastp at Q25, ran MiXCR for clone calling and kept in-frame beta chains. Rows with a matching CDR3 protein are joined into one entry that keeps the most common DNA and genes. Here the V and J calls rest on TCRdb's processing, not on the authors' analysis. This sample has 200,000 or so distinct CDR3 sequences in its table, and roughly a sixth of those were observed once. Of the sample, 40% to 65% falls within the top ten clones.

This clonotype was seen repeatedly, ten times or more. The antigen it recognizes is unknown. Per-base quality was not reported, and no clone a single base away is much larger than it. Graves' hyperthyroidism was defined as stable when no progression to ophthalmopathy occurred over 18 months of follow-up. Hyperthyroidism patients were newly diagnosed, with disease duration under 2 months, and aged 18 to 65 years. Exclusion was applied to patients with uncontrolled infections, other autoimmune diseases, pregnancy or lactation. Diagnoses were based on clinical symptoms, serum thyroxine and TRAb, thyroid ultrasound and orbital computed tomography. Ficoll-Paque density gradient centrifugation was used to isolate PBMCs from 10 ml of fresh peripheral blood. Total RNA was extracted using Trizol reagent, and RNA quality was assessed on an Agilent 2100 Bioanalyzer. For CDR1 and CDR2, the germline V gene lists SNHLY and FYNNEI. Inclusive of the bounding cysteine and phenylalanine, the CDR3 is 13 residues long. Left in the record is the CDR3 DNA by itself, 39 bases read in frame from the first base. Trimming takes 7 bases from V and 1 base from J, and the germline ends sit 10 bases apart.

The source of this sequence is a woman in her fifties or sixties with Graves' hyperthyroidism. Sample: blood. The V and J genes are TRBV2 and TRBJ1-1; the D gene is unclear. The CDR3 loop reads CASMINPNTEAFF. The DNA reads TGTGCCAGCATGATTAACCCGAACACTGAAGCTTTCTTT.